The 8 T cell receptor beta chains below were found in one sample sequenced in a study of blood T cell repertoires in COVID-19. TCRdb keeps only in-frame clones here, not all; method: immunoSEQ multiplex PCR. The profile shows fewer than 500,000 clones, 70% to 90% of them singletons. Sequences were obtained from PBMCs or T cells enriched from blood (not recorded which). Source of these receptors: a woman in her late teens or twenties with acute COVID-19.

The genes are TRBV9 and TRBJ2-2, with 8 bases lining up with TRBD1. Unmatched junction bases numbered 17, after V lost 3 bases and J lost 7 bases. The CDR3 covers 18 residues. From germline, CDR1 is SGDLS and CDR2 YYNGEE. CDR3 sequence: CASSGARTGQGGSGELFF. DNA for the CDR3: TGTGCCAGCAGCGGAGCCAGAACTGGACAGGGTGGTAGCGGGGAGCTGTTTTTT.

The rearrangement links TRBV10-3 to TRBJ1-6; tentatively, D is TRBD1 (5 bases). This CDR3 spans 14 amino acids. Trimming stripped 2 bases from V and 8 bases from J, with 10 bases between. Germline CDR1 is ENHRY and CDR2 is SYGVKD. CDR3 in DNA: TGTGCCATCAGTGAGCTAAGCAGGGATTCACCCCTCCACTTT. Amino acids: CAISELSRDSPLHF.

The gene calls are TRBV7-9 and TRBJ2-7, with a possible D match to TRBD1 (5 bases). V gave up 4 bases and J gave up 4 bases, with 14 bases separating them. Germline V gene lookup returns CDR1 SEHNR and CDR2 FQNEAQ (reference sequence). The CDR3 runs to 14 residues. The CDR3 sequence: CASSSVQGSYEQYF. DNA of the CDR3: TGTGCCAGCAGCTCTGTGCAGGGATCATACGAGCAGTACTTC.

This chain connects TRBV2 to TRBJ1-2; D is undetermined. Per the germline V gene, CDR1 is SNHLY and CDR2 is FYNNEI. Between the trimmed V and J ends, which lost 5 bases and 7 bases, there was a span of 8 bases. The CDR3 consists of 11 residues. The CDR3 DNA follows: TGTGCCAGCAGTCCGCGGTTTGGCTACACCTTC. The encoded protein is CASSPRFGYTF.

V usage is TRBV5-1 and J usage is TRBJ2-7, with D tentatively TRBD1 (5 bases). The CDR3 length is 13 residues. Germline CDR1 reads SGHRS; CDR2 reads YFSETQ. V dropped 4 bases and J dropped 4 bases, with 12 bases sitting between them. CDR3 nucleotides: TGCGCCAGCAGCAGGGGTGATGAATACGAGCAGTACTTC. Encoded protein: CASSRGDEYEQYF.

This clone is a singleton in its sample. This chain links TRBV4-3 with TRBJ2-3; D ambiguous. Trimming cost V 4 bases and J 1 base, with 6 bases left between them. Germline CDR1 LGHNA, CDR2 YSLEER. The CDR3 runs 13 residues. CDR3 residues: CASSPFRTDTQYF. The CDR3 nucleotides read TGCGCCAGCAGCCCCTTTCGCACAGATACGCAGTATTTT.

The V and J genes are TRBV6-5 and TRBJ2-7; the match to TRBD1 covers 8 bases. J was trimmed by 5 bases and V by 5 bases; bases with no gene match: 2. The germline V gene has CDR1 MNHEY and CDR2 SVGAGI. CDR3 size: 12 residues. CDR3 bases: TGTGCCAGCAGTCCACAGGGGGACGAGCAGTACTTC. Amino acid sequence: CASSPQGDEQYF.

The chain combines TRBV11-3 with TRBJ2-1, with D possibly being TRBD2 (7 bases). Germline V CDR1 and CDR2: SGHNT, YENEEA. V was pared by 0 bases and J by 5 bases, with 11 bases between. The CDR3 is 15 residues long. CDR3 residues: CASSLEGGPHNEQFF. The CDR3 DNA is TGTGCCAGCAGCTTAGAGGGGGGGCCACACAATGAGCAGTTCTTC.